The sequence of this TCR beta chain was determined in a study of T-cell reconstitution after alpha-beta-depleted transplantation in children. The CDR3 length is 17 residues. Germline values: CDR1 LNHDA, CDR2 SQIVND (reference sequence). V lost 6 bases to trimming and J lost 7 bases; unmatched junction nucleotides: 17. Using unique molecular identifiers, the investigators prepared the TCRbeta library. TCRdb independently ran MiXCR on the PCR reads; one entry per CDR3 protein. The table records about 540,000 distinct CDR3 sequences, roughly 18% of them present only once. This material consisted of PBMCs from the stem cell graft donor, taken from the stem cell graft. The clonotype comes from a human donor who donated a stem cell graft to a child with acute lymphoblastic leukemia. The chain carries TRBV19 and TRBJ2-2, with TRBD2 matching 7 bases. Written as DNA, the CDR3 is TGTGCCAGTAGAAATCCGGGACTAAGGCCCCCGATCGGGGAGCTGTTTTTT. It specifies CASRNPGLRPPIGELFF.